This T cell receptor (beta chain) comes out of a study of regulatory T cells in long-lasting Graves disease. Overall study context: By definition, persistent Graves' disease involved antithyroid drugs for over 5 years alongside positive TSH receptor antibodies. The study, taken as a whole, reports: Only a small sample size was used, which may have cut accuracy. TRBV28 was favored in persistent disease, as were TRBJ1-2 and TRBJ2-5.

CDR3-region Arm-PCR and iRepertoire HTBI primers produced the TCR beta libraries. MiXCR was run by TCRdb on the multiplex PCR reads, yielding one entry per CDR3 protein. Seen here are approximately 350,000 distinct CDR3 sequences, around 23% observed once, and the top ten hold roughly a quarter. Concerning this clonotype: Its antigen is undetermined.

The CDR3 sequence is 15 residues long. Between the trimmed V and J ends, which lost 6 bases and 1 base, there was a span of 15 bases. The germline V gene has CDR1 KGHSH and CDR2 LQKENI. Sample time point: persistent/refractory GD, antithyroid drugs over 5 years with positive TRAb. The TCR library used RNA extracted from PBMCs. EDTA tubes received approximately 9 milliliters of collected peripheral blood. Sequencing was performed on peripheral blood mononuclear cells (PBMCs), taken when the disease was refractory, from a patient treated with antithyroid drugs. The chain is built from TRBV18 and TRBJ1-1; D is uncertain. The TCR originated in a middle-aged woman with Graves disease. The CDR3 DNA reads TGTGCCAGCTCTCCTTACCTTGGACGGAACACTGAAGCTTTCTTT. The encoded protein is CASSPYLGRNTEAFF.